Here is one T cell receptor beta chain with its context. This entry is derived from a study of cytomegalovirus exposure and HLA in healthy donors. Both 60 Vbeta primers and 13 Jbeta primers went into the PCR. Clones were sequenced by immunoSEQ multiplex PCR, and TCRdb holds only the in-frame ones, with some missing. This table holds tens of thousands of clones, over 70% found once. This CDR3 is 16 amino acids long. Germline trimming cut 5 bases from V and 1 base from J; bases unmatched to any gene: 7. Germline loops: CDR1 SEHNR, CDR2 FQNEAQ (reference sequence). Sample: PBMCs. This sequence originates from a girl aged 2 to 10 in good health and CMV-seropositive. The V gene is TRBV7-9, the J gene TRBJ1-5; 8 bases fit TRBD1. The CDR3 loop reads CASSPPGQGSNQPQHF. DNA of the CDR3: TGTGCCAGCAGCCCACCCGGACAGGGCAGCAATCAGCCCCAGCATTTT. Drawing the rest from reference TRBV7-9 and TRBJ1-5, the complete variable domain is DTGVSQNPRHKITKRGQNVTFRCDPISEHNRLYWYRQTLGQGPEFLTYFQNEAQLEKSRLLSDRFSAERPKGSFSTLEIQRTEQGDSAMYLCASSPPGQGSNQPQHFGDGTRLSIL.